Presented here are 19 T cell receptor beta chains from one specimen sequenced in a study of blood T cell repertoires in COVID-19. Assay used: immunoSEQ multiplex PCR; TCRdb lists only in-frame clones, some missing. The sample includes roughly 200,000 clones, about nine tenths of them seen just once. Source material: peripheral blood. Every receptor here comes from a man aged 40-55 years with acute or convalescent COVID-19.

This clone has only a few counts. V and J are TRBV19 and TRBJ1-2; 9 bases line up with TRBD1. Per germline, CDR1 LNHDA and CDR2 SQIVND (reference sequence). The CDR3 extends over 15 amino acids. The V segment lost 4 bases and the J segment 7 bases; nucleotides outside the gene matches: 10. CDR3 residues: CASSNRDRVYAGYTF. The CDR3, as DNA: TGTGCCAGTAGTAACCGGGACAGGGTCTATGCTGGCTACACCTTC.

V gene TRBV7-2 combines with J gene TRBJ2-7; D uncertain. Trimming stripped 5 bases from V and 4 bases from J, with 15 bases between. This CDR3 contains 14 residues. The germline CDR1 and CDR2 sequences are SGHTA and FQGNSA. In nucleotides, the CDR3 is TGTGCCAGCAGCCTCAGTGGCGGCCCTTACGAGCAGTACTTC. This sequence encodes CASSLSGGPYEQYF.

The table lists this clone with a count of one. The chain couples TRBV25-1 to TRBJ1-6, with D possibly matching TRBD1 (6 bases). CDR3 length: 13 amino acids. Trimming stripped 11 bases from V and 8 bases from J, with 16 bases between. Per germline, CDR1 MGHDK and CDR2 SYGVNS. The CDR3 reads CASRGGGYSPLHF. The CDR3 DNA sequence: TGTGCCTCGCGGGGGGGCGGCTATTCACCCCTCCACTTT.

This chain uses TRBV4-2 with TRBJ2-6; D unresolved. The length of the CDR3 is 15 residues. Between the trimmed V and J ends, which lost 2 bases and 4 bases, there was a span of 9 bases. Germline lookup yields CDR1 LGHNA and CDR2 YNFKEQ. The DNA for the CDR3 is TGTGCCAGCAGCCAAAGCGAGTCCGGGGCCAACGTCCTGACTTTC. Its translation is CASSQSESGANVLTF.

The CDR3, as DNA: TGTGCCAGCAGTTCAACCACTAGCGGGGCCTACGAGCAGTACTTC. Translated: CASSSTTSGAYEQYF. The genes are TRBV27 and TRBJ2-7; 10 nucleotides match TRBD2. Germline V lookup: CDR1 MNHEY, CDR2 SMNVEV (reference sequence). Trimming took 4 bases from V and 2 from J; bases not matched to a gene: 5. This CDR3 spans 15 amino acids.

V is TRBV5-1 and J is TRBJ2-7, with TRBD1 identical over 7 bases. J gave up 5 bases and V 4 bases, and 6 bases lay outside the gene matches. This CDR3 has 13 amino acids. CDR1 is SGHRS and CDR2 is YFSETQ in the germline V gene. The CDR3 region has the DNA TGCGCCAGCAGCAAGACAGGGTTCGACGAGCAGTACTTC. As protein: CASSKTGFDEQYF.

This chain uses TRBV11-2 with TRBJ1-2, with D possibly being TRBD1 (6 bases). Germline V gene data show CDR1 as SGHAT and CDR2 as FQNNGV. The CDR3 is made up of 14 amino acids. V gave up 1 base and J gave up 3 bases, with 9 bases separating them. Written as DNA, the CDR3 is TGTGCCAGCAGCTTAGCAGGGGTAGACTATGGCTACACCTTC. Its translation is CASSLAGVDYGYTF. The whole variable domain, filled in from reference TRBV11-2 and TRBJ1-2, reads EAGVAQSPRYKIIEKRQSVAFWCNPISGHATLYWYQQILGQGPKLLIQFQNNGVVDDSQLPKDRFSAERLKGVDSTLKIQPAKLEDSAVYLCASSLAGVDYGYTFGSGTRLTVV.

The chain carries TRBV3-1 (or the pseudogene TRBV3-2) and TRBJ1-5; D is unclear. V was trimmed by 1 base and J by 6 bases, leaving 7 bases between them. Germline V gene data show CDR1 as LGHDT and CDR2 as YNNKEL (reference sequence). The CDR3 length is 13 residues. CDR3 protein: CASSQVSGQPQHF. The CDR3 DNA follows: TGTGCCAGCAGCCAAGTCAGCGGTCAGCCCCAGCATTTT.

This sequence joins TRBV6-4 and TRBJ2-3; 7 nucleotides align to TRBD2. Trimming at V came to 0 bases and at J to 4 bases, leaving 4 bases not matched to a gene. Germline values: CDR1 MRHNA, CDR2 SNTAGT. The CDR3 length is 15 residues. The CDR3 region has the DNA TGTGCCAGCAGTGACTCTGCGGGGGACCCAGATACGCAGTATTTT. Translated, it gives CASSDSAGDPDTQYF.

The CDR3 nucleotides read TGCGCCAGCAGCCAAGCTCGGGGGTCCTACGAGCAGTACTTC. Encoded protein: CASSQARGSYEQYF. The chain links TRBV4-3 to TRBJ2-7, with D possibly TRBD2 on 6 matching bases. Germline lookup yields CDR1 LGHNA and CDR2 YSLEER. The length of the CDR3 is 14 residues. Between the trimmed V and J ends, which lost 1 base and 1 base, there was a span of 8 bases.

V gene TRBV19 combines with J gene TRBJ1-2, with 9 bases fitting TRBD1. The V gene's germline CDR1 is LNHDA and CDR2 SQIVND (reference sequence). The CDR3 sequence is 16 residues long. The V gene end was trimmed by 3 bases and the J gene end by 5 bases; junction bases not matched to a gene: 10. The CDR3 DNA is TGTGCCAGTAGTATCCAAGAGGGGACAGGGAGATATGGCTACACCTTC. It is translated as CASSIQEGTGRYGYTF. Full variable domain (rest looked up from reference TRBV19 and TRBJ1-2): DGGITQSPKYLFRKEGQNVTLSCEQNLNHDAMYWYRQDPGQGLRLIYYSQIVNDFQKGDIAEGYSVSREKKESFPLTVTSAQKNPTAFYLCASSIQEGTGRYGYTFGSGTRLTVV.

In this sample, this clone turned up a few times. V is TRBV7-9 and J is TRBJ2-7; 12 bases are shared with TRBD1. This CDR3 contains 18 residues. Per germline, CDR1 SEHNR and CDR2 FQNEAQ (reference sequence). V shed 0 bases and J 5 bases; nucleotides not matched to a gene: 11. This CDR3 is CASSLAGTGGSLFNEQYF. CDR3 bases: TGTGCCAGCAGCTTAGCGGGGACAGGGGGCTCACTTTTCAACGAGCAGTACTTC.

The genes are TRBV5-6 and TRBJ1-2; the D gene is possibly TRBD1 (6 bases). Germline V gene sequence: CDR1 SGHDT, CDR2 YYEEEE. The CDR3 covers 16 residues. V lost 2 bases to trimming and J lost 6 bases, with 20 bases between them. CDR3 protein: CASSFLPGAQGDGYTF. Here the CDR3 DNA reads TGTGCCAGCAGCTTCCTTCCAGGGGCCCAAGGCGATGGCTACACCTTC.

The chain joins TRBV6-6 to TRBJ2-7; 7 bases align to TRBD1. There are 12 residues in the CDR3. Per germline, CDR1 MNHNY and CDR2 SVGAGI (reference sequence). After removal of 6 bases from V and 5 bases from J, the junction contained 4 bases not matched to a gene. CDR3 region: CASSSGTDEQYF. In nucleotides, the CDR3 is TGTGCCAGCAGCTCCGGGACAGACGAGCAGTACTTC.

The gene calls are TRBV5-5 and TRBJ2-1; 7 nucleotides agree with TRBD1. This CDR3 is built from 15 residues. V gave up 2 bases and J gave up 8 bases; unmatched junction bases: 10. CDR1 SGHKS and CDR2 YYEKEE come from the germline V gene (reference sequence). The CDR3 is CASSLEDRLVDEQFF. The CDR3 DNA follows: TGTGCCAGCAGCTTAGAGGACAGGCTTGTAGATGAGCAGTTCTTC.

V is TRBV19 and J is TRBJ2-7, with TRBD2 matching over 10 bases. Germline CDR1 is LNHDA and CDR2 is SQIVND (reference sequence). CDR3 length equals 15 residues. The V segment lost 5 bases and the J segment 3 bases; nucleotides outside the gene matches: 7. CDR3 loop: CASSPLAGAFYEQYF. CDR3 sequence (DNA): TGTGCCAGTAGTCCCCTAGCGGGGGCCTTCTACGAGCAGTACTTC.

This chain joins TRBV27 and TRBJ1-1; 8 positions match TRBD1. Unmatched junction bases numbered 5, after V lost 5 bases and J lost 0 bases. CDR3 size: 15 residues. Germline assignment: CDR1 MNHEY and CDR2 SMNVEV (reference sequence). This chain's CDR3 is CASSPADRVNTEAFF. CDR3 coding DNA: TGTGCCAGCAGTCCGGCGGACAGGGTGAACACTGAAGCTTTCTTT.

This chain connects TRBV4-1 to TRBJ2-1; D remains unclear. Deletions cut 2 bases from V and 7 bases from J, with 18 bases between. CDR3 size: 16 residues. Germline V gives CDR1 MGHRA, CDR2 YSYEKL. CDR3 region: CASSQFGEARVNEQFF. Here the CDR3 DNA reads TGCGCCAGCAGCCAATTCGGTGAGGCTCGGGTAAATGAGCAGTTCTTC.

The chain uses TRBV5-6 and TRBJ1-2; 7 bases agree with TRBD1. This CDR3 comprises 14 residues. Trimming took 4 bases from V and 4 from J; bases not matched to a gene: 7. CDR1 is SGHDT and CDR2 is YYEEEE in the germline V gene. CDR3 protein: CASSPPGQAYGYTF. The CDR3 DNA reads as TGTGCCAGCAGCCCCCCCGGACAGGCCTATGGCTACACCTTC. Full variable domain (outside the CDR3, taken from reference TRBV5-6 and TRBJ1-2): DAGVTQSPTHLIKTRGQQVTLRCSPKSGHDTVSWYQQALGQGPQFIFQYYEEEERQRGNFPDRFSGHQFPNYSSELNVNALLLGDSALYLCASSPPGQAYGYTFGSGTRLTVV.